One and the same sample provided the 21 T cell receptor beta chains below, sequenced in a study of memory CD4+ T cells and cytomegalovirus serostatus. TCRdb keeps only in-frame clones here, not all; method: immunoSEQ multiplex PCR. This table holds 50,000 to 60,000 clones, 82% found once. The sort gate was single viable CD3+CD4+CD8-CD45RO+ cells for memory CD4+ T cells. The specimen was memory CD4+ T cells from blood. These receptors came from an adult in good health and CMV-seronegative.

This clone showed up just a few times. The chain joins TRBV7-2 to TRBJ1-6; 9 bases fit TRBD1. The CDR3 has 17 residues. With V trimmed by 1 base and J by 8 bases, 9 bases remained unmatched. CDR1 SGHTA and CDR2 FQGNSA come from the germline V gene. CDR3: CASSLVPSGQGYSPLHF. In nucleotides, the CDR3 is TGTGCCAGCAGCTTAGTCCCCTCGGGACAGGGTTATTCACCCCTCCACTTT.

This chain joins TRBV11-1 and TRBJ2-1, with D unclear. The germline V and J ends were trimmed by 8 bases and 0 bases, with 8 bases remaining between them. Germline V gives CDR1 SGHAT, CDR2 FQDESV (reference sequence). The CDR3 length is 13 residues. CDR3 DNA sequence: TGTGCCAGCGGGGTGGGCTCCTACAATGAGCAGTTCTTC. This encodes CASGVGSYNEQFF.

This chain links TRBV2 with TRBJ2-5; 12 bases fit TRBD2. The CDR3 loop spans 18 amino acids. Looked up from germline, CDR1 is SNHLY and CDR2 is FYNNEI. With V trimmed by 8 bases and J by 2 bases, 15 bases remained unmatched. Here the CDR3 reads CASRRSWASGGEQETQYF. The CDR3 DNA sequence: TGTGCCAGCCGGCGTTCATGGGCTAGCGGGGGGGAACAAGAGACCCAGTACTTC. Looking up the rest from reference TRBV2 and TRBJ2-5 gives the full variable domain: EPEVTQTPSHQVTQMGQEVILRCVPISNHLYFYWYRQILGQKVEFLVSFYNNEISEKSEIFDDQFSVERPDGSNFTLKIRSTKLEDSAMYFCASRRSWASGGEQETQYFGPGTRLLVL.

The chain has TRBV28 and TRBJ1-1; D is possibly TRBD1 (5 bases). The CDR3 runs 11 residues. The germline gives CDR1 MDHEN, CDR2 SYDVKM. Trimming stripped 4 bases from V and 11 bases from J, with 11 bases between. The chain's CDR3 is CASSSGFLAFF. CDR3 coding DNA: TGTGCCAGCAGTTCAGGGTTTTTGGCTTTCTTT.

This rearrangement joins TRBV7-2 to TRBJ2-2; D perhaps matches TRBD2 (7 bases). The CDR3 extends over 15 amino acids. Germline CDR1 is SGHTA and CDR2 is FQGNSA. The ends were cut back, 0 bases at V and 5 bases at J, with 10 bases in the middle. CDR3 nucleotide sequence: TGTGCCAGCAGCTTAGCGGGGGGGCCTACCGGGGAGCTGTTTTTT. Protein product: CASSLAGGPTGELFF.

The chain couples TRBV30 to TRBJ1-4, with no clear D. The CDR3 has 12 residues. Per germline, CDR1 GTSNPN and CDR2 SVGIG (reference sequence). Deletions cut 0 bases from V and 5 bases from J, with 4 bases between. The CDR3 bases are TGTGCCTGGAGTGTGCAGAATGAAAAACTGTTTTTT. Its translation: CAWSVQNEKLFF.

The V gene is TRBV5-8, the J gene TRBJ2-6; D is uncertain. Germline loops: CDR1 SGHTS, CDR2 YDEGEE. The CDR3 covers 13 residues. Trimming stripped 1 base from V and 4 bases from J, with 3 bases between. The CDR3 here is CASSLSGANVLTF. The CDR3 DNA sequence: TGTGCCAGCAGCTTGTCAGGGGCCAACGTCCTGACTTTC. The full variable domain, completed using reference TRBV5-8 and TRBJ2-6, is EAGVTQSPTHLIKTRGQQATLRCSPISGHTSVYWYQQALGLGLQFLLWYDEGEERNRGNFPPRFSGRQFPNYSSELNVNALELEDSALYLCASSLSGANVLTFGAGSRLTVL.

The rearrangement uses TRBV4-2 and TRBJ2-1; D is unclear. V shed 1 base and J shed 9 bases, with 19 bases lying between them. This CDR3 region has 16 residues. CDR1 and CDR2 (germline): LGHNA, YNFKEQ. CDR3 sequence reads: CASSQAHGLANGEQFF. The DNA for the CDR3 is TGTGCCAGCAGCCAAGCCCACGGCCTCGCTAATGGTGAGCAGTTCTTC.

This chain joins TRBV6-6 and TRBJ2-4; D gene uncertain. The germline V and J ends were trimmed by 9 bases and 0 bases, with 6 bases remaining between them. This CDR3 is 12 amino acids long. Germline V gene lookup returns CDR1 MNHNY and CDR2 SVGAGI (reference sequence). In DNA, the CDR3 is TGTGCCAGTTCACTAGCCAAAAACATTCAGTACTTC. Translating it yields CASSLAKNIQYF.

The chain has TRBV5-4 and TRBJ1-4, with D maybe TRBD1 (5 bases). V was cut by 0 bases and J by 3 bases, with 9 bases left in between. Germline V gene data show CDR1 as SGHNT and CDR2 as YYREEE (reference sequence). There are 15 residues in the CDR3. The CDR3 sequence: CASSLEGTANEKLFF. In DNA, the CDR3 is TGTGCCAGCAGCTTGGAGGGGACTGCTAATGAAAAACTGTTTTTT. The full variable domain, in which reference TRBV5-4 and TRBJ1-4 provide the parts outside the CDR3, is ETGVTQSPTHLIKTRGQQVTLRCSSQSGHNTVSWYQQALGQGPQFIFQYYREEENGRGNFPPRFSGLQFPNYSSELNVNALELDDSALYLCASSLEGTANEKLFFGSGTQLSVL.

The rearrangement links TRBV27 to TRBJ1-1; TRBD1 matches 7 bases. Trimming took 10 bases from V and 12 from J; bases not matched to a gene: 14. CDR1 is MNHEY and CDR2 is SMNVEV in the germline V gene (reference sequence). This CDR3 is built from 12 residues. The CDR3 loop is CAIRRGGPGTFF. DNA for the CDR3: TGTGCCATCAGACGAGGGGGCCCTGGAACTTTCTTT.

The chain employs TRBV19 and TRBJ2-1; no firm D call. This CDR3 is 11 amino acids long. Germline V gene sequence: CDR1 LNHDA, CDR2 SQIVND (reference sequence). Deletions cut 3 bases from V and 11 bases from J, with 8 bases between. This chain's CDR3 is CASSINGKQFF. In DNA, the CDR3 is TGTGCCAGTAGTATTAACGGCAAGCAGTTCTTC.

The chain couples TRBV5-4 to TRBJ2-4, with 9 nucleotides matching TRBD2. The junction had 3 bases not matched to a gene; V was cut back by 0 bases and J by 5 bases. Germline CDR1 SGHNT, CDR2 YYREEE (reference sequence). The CDR3 has 15 residues. CDR3 protein: CASSLDPSGENIQYF. The CDR3 nucleotides read TGTGCCAGCAGCTTGGACCCTAGCGGGGAAAACATTCAGTACTTC.

The J gene is TRBJ1-1, the V gene TRBV28; D unresolved. The CDR3 is made up of 10 amino acids. From germline, CDR1 is MDHEN and CDR2 SYDVKM. Trimming removed 4 bases from V and 3 bases from J, with 0 bases in between. The CDR3: CASSYTEAFF. The CDR3 DNA follows: TGTGCCAGCAGTTACACTGAAGCTTTCTTT.

The chain couples TRBV28 to TRBJ2-3; TRBD1 matches at 7 bases. Per the germline V gene, CDR1 is MDHEN and CDR2 is SYDVKM. J was trimmed by 4 bases and V by 2 bases; bases with no gene match: 3. The CDR3 loop spans 14 amino acids. The CDR3 spells CASSLGTVADTQYF. The CDR3 nucleotides are TGTGCCAGCAGTTTAGGGACAGTTGCAGATACGCAGTATTTT.

The chain combines TRBV7-2 with TRBJ1-6, with unresolved D. Trimming took off 3 bases at V and 0 bases at J, with 3 bases between the two ends. Per the germline V gene, CDR1 is SGHTA and CDR2 is FQGNSA. There are 14 residues in the CDR3. Here the CDR3 reads CASSLGSYNSPLHF. The CDR3 DNA reads as TGTGCCAGCAGCTTGGGCTCCTATAATTCACCCCTCCACTTT.

The chain links TRBV28 to TRBJ1-4, with 9 positions matching TRBD1. Looked up from germline, CDR1 is MDHEN and CDR2 is SYDVKM. This CDR3 region has 14 residues. J gave up 8 bases and V 3 bases, and 4 bases lay outside the gene matches. CDR3 in amino acids: CASSFGTGIEKLFF. The CDR3 DNA reads TGTGCCAGCAGTTTTGGGACAGGGATAGAAAAACTGTTTTTT.

The CDR3 spells CAISPGVSSGNTIYF. CDR3 sequence (DNA): TGTGCCATCAGCCCAGGGGTTTCCTCTGGAAACACCATATATTTT. This chain connects TRBV10-3 to TRBJ1-3, with D possibly TRBD1 on 6 matching bases. V lost 6 bases and J 0 bases, leaving 12 bases between the germline ends. The CDR3 length is 15 residues. Per germline, CDR1 ENHRY and CDR2 SYGVKD.

This clone appeared a single time. The rearrangement uses TRBV6-5 and TRBJ1-1, with 7 bases aligning to TRBD1. Germline CDR1 MNHEY, CDR2 SVGAGI. The CDR3 has 13 amino acids. Losses at the gene ends were 3 bases for V and 4 bases for J; bases not matched to a gene: 2. This chain's CDR3 is CASSYGDSTEAFF. DNA of the CDR3: TGTGCCAGCAGTTATGGGGACAGCACTGAAGCTTTCTTT.

The chain uses TRBV9 and TRBJ1-2; D is undetermined. This CDR3 has 15 amino acids. Trimming shortened V by 3 bases and J by 5 bases, and 17 bases separated the two germline ends. The V gene's germline CDR1 is SGDLS and CDR2 YYNGEE. The CDR3 DNA is TGTGCCAGCAGCGCCGGGCCAGCGGGCCCATATGGCTACACCTTC. Its translation: CASSAGPAGPYGYTF.

The chain joins TRBV27 to TRBJ1-3; D remains ambiguous. This CDR3 comprises 15 residues. The germline V and J ends were trimmed by 3 bases and 3 bases, with 12 bases remaining between them. Germline-derived CDR1 and CDR2 are MNHEY and SMNVEV (reference sequence). CDR3 protein: CASSLSIGIGNTIYF. The CDR3 nucleotides read TGTGCCAGCAGTTTGTCTATCGGTATTGGAAACACCATATATTTT.